A single sample gave rise to the 30 T cell receptor beta chains below, sequenced in a study of blood T cell repertoires in COVID-19. The data were produced by immunoSEQ multiplex PCR, yet TCRdb's version contains in-frame clones alone and is incomplete. The table has about 85,000 clones, around nine tenths seen once. Source material: peripheral blood. These TCRs come from a man aged 55-75 years with acute or convalescent COVID-19.

CDR3 residues: CASSYSNTVYNEQFF. CDR3 coding DNA: TGTGCCAGCAGTTACTCGAATACAGTTTATAATGAGCAGTTCTTC. V usage is TRBV6-5 and J usage is TRBJ2-1, with D unresolved. The CDR3 contains 15 residues. The V gene lost 0 bases and the J gene lost 7 bases, with 13 bases spanning the gap. CDR1 and CDR2 (germline): MNHEY, SVGAGI.

This chain connects TRBV7-2 to TRBJ1-2; 7 bases are a match to TRBD1. CDR3 length: 14 residues. Germline CDR1 reads SGHTA; CDR2 reads FQGNSA. V gave up 7 bases and J gave up 5 bases; unmatched junction bases: 10. The CDR3, as DNA: TGTGCCAGCACCCTACAGGGGATCGGGTATGGCTACACCTTC. Its translation is CASTLQGIGYGYTF.

The gene calls are TRBV6-5 and TRBJ1-5, with D possibly matching TRBD1 (5 bases). The CDR3 extends over 13 amino acids. Per the germline V gene, CDR1 is MNHEY and CDR2 is SVGAGI. V lost 2 bases, J lost 5 bases, and 7 bases lay in between. This CDR3 reads CASSYDRYQPQHF. For the CDR3, the DNA is TGTGCCAGCAGTTACGACAGATATCAGCCCCAGCATTTT.

The chain links TRBV2 to TRBJ1-5; TRBD1 aligns across 8 bases. J gave up 6 bases and V 6 bases, and 10 bases lay outside the gene matches. This CDR3 contains 15 residues. Germline-derived CDR1 and CDR2 are SNHLY and FYNNEI. Here the CDR3 reads CASRIRQGFGQPQHF. For the CDR3, the DNA is TGTGCCAGCAGAATTAGACAGGGGTTTGGTCAGCCCCAGCATTTT.

This clone was observed a single time. The chain carries TRBV18 and TRBJ2-1; the match to TRBD2 covers 9 bases. With V trimmed by 3 bases and J by 7 bases, 7 bases remained unmatched. CDR3 length: 15 residues. Germline V gene data show CDR1 as KGHSH and CDR2 as LQKENI. The CDR3: CASSPSAGGRNEQFF. In nucleotides, the CDR3 is TGTGCCAGCTCACCGAGCGCGGGGGGGCGTAATGAGCAGTTCTTC. Drawing the rest from reference TRBV18 and TRBJ2-1, the complete variable domain is NAGVMQNPRHLVRRRGQEARLRCSPMKGHSHVYWYRQLPEEGLKFMVYLQKENIIDESGMPKERFSAEFPKEGPSILRIQQVVRGDSAAYFCASSPSAGGRNEQFFGPGTRLTVL.

The rearrangement joins TRBV13 to TRBJ1-6; TRBD1 matches 7 bases. Germline V CDR1 and CDR2: PRHDT, FYEKMQ (reference sequence). Germline trimming cut 5 bases from V and 7 bases from J; bases unmatched to any gene: 5. The CDR3 runs to 14 residues. Written as DNA, the CDR3 is TGTGCCAGCAGCGCCGACAGGGCAAATTCACCCCTCCACTTT. It codes for CASSADRANSPLHF. The whole variable domain, remainder taken from reference TRBV13 and TRBJ1-6, is AAGVIQSPRHLIKEKRETATLKCYPIPRHDTVYWYQQGPGQDPQFLISFYEKMQSDKGSIPDRFSAQQFSDYHSELNMSSLELGDSALYFCASSADRANSPLHFGNGTRLTVT.

This chain joins TRBV9 and TRBJ2-3, with 9 bases that match TRBD2. The CDR3 covers 20 residues. Germline V CDR1 and CDR2: SGDLS, YYNGEE. V shed 0 bases and J 0 bases; nucleotides not matched to a gene: 14. The CDR3 coding sequence is TGTGCCAGCAGCGTAGAGTTGCGGGGGGGCCGAGCAACTAGCACAGATACGCAGTATTTT. This gives the protein CASSVELRGGRATSTDTQYF.

The rearrangement joins TRBV29-1 to TRBJ2-7; D gene unclear. Trimming removed 0 bases from V and 2 bases from J, with 14 bases in between. The germline CDR1 and CDR2 sequences are SQVTM and ANQGSEA. CDR3 length: 15 residues. CDR3 coding DNA: TGCAGCGTTGAAGATCCTATTGGCGGTACCTACGAGCAGTACTTC. It is translated as CSVEDPIGGTYEQYF.

The V and J genes are TRBV3-1 (or the pseudogene TRBV3-2) and TRBJ2-1; D is perhaps TRBD2 (6 bases). The V gene lost 5 bases and the J gene lost 7 bases, with 12 bases spanning the gap. This CDR3 has 13 amino acids. Germline-derived CDR1 and CDR2 are LGHDT and YNNKEL (reference sequence). CDR3 in amino acids: CASSWTGSNEQFF. The CDR3, as DNA: TGTGCCAGCAGCTGGACCGGGAGTAATGAGCAGTTCTTC.

This chain connects TRBV6-6 to TRBJ2-7; D is perhaps TRBD2 (6 bases). The V gene lost 2 bases and the J gene lost 2 bases, with 13 bases spanning the gap. The CDR3 extends over 15 amino acids. Per germline, CDR1 MNHNY and CDR2 SVGAGI (reference sequence). The CDR3 nucleotides are TGTGCCAGCAGTTACCCCGGGACTTCTACCTACGAGCAGTACTTC. This encodes CASSYPGTSTYEQYF.

The genes are TRBV30 and TRBJ1-4; TRBD1 matches at 8 bases. With 2 bases clipped from V and 6 bases from J, the junction kept 8 bases outside the gene matches. The CDR3 runs to 15 residues. Germline values: CDR1 GTSNPN, CDR2 SVGIG (reference sequence). The CDR3 loop reads CAWSSRTGWDEKLFF. CDR3 nucleotides: TGTGCCTGGAGTAGCCGGACAGGGTGGGATGAAAAACTGTTTTTT.

J is TRBJ1-1 and V is TRBV4-3; D is unclear. Trimming removed 2 bases from V and 7 bases from J, with 14 bases in between. The CDR3 sequence is 14 residues long. Looked up from germline, CDR1 is LGHNA and CDR2 is YSLEER. In DNA, the CDR3 is TGCGCCAGCAGCCAATCAACGGGAGGTTATGAAGCTTTCTTT. It specifies CASSQSTGGYEAFF.

In this sample, this clone turned up once. The chain carries TRBV9 and TRBJ1-4, with 7 bases fitting TRBD1. Germline V gene sequence: CDR1 SGDLS, CDR2 YYNGEE. Trimming took 2 bases from V and 4 from J; bases not matched to a gene: 5. This CDR3 has 15 amino acids. The CDR3 nucleotides are TGTGCCAGCAGCGTCCAAGACAGGGTTAATGAAAAACTGTTTTTT. Translated: CASSVQDRVNEKLFF.

This chain links TRBV4-2 with TRBJ2-2, with 8 bases that match TRBD2. Looked up from germline, CDR1 is LGHNA and CDR2 is YNFKEQ. J was trimmed by 1 base and V by 4 bases; bases with no gene match: 5. CDR3 length: 16 residues. The chain's CDR3 is CASSLLSGVNTGELFF. The CDR3 DNA sequence: TGTGCCAGCAGCCTTCTTAGCGGGGTGAACACCGGGGAGCTGTTTTTT.

The chain is built from TRBV20-1 and TRBJ1-1; 7 nucleotides line up with TRBD1. CDR3 length: 15 residues. Germline V lookup: CDR1 DFQATT, CDR2 SNEGSKA (reference sequence). V was clipped by 3 bases and J by 3 bases; unmatched bases: 10. CDR3 in amino acids: CSASEGARGYTEAFF. DNA of the CDR3: TGCAGTGCTAGTGAGGGGGCGCGTGGGTACACTGAAGCTTTCTTT.

This rearrangement joins TRBV9 to TRBJ1-1, with D tentatively TRBD1 (6 bases). The CDR3 totals 16 residues. Trimming took off 0 bases at V and 1 base at J, with 13 bases between the two ends. The germline CDR1 and CDR2 sequences are SGDLS and YYNGEE. In nucleotides, the CDR3 is TGTGCCAGCAGCGTAGGGAGCGGACAGACGAACACTGAAGCTTTCTTT. Translating gives CASSVGSGQTNTEAFF.

The chain combines TRBV12-3 or TRBV12-4 with TRBJ2-7; D might be TRBD2 (6 bases). With 8 bases removed from V and 6 bases from J, the gap between germline ends came to 14 bases. The CDR3 covers 12 residues. This CDR3 is CASGGSGGEQYF. In DNA, the CDR3 is TGTGCCAGCGGGGGGTCCGGGGGCGAGCAGTACTTC.

The V gene is TRBV5-1, the J gene TRBJ2-3; 9 bases map to TRBD2. Losses at the gene ends were 5 bases for V and 5 bases for J; bases not matched to a gene: 6. The length of the CDR3 is 14 residues. CDR1 is SGHRS and CDR2 is YFSETQ in the germline V gene. The CDR3 region has the DNA TGCGCCAGCAGTTCTAGCGGGGTCGGAGATACGCAGTATTTT. Encoded protein: CASSSSGVGDTQYF.

The rearrangement joins TRBV4-2 to TRBJ1-4, with TRBD1 as a possible D gene (5 bases). The CDR3 contains 15 residues. Trimming took 0 bases from V and 8 from J, leaving 13 bases between them. In germline, CDR1 is LGHNA, CDR2 YNFKEQ. The CDR3 loop reads CASSQDQGSPEKLFF. The CDR3 bases are TGTGCCAGCAGCCAAGATCAGGGCAGCCCCGAAAAACTGTTTTTT.

V is TRBV19 and J is TRBJ1-1; D is possibly TRBD1 (6 bases). Germline CDR1 LNHDA, CDR2 SQIVND (reference sequence). CDR3 length equals 16 residues. V was pared by 8 bases and J by 5 bases, with 24 bases between. CDR3 amino acids: CASCYIGGIGGTEAFF. CDR3 nucleotide sequence: TGTGCCAGTTGCTACATCGGGGGCATCGGGGGGACTGAAGCTTTCTTT.

This rearrangement joins TRBV11-2 to TRBJ1-1, with 9 positions matching TRBD1. Germline V lookup: CDR1 SGHAT, CDR2 FQNNGV. This CDR3 is built from 14 residues. V was pared by 4 bases and J by 2 bases, with 2 bases of the junction left unmatched. The CDR3 here is CASSSGQGNTEAFF. CDR3 DNA sequence: TGTGCCAGCAGCTCGGGACAGGGCAACACTGAAGCTTTCTTT.

This clone was counted once. V gene TRBV5-5 combines with J gene TRBJ1-1; no reliable D call. Germline V gene lookup returns CDR1 SGHKS and CDR2 YYEKEE (reference sequence). V was pared by 6 bases and J by 1 base, with 13 bases between. This CDR3 contains 14 residues. CDR3 protein: CASTSNAANTEAFF. As DNA, the CDR3 is TGTGCCAGCACCTCAAACGCGGCGAACACTGAAGCTTTCTTT.

This clone was counted once. The chain combines TRBV29-1 with TRBJ1-1; 10 bases are shared with TRBD1. The CDR3 is 14 residues long. V shed 6 bases, J shed 4 bases, and the junction held 8 bases outside the gene matches. CDR1 and CDR2 (germline): SQVTM, ANQGSEA. CDR3: CSVTGGASSTEAFF. In nucleotides, the CDR3 is TGCAGCGTGACAGGGGGCGCAAGTTCCACTGAAGCTTTCTTT.

The chain couples TRBV5-5 to TRBJ1-2; 8 nucleotides align to TRBD1. This CDR3 contains 14 residues. Germline V lookup: CDR1 SGHKS, CDR2 YYEKEE (reference sequence). V trimming: 4 bases; J trimming: 2 bases; junction bases outside the gene matches: 4. The CDR3 protein is CASSTGQENYGYTF. The CDR3 DNA reads as TGTGCCAGCAGCACGGGACAGGAGAACTATGGCTACACCTTC.

This sequence joins TRBV19 and TRBJ1-4; 7 bases agree with TRBD1. From germline, CDR1 is LNHDA and CDR2 SQIVND (reference sequence). Trimming removed 4 bases from V and 8 bases from J; junction bases left unmatched: 10. The length of the CDR3 is 15 residues. CDR3 coding DNA: TGTGCCAGTAGTAACCCGACAGGGTGGCGAGAAAAACTGTTTTTT. Translation gives CASSNPTGWREKLFF.

V usage is TRBV19 and J usage is TRBJ1-6; D gene ambiguous. CDR3 length: 15 amino acids. Trimming shortened V by 1 base and J by 5 bases, and 9 bases separated the two germline ends. Per germline, CDR1 LNHDA and CDR2 SQIVND (reference sequence). This chain's CDR3 is CASSIGGRDNSPLHF. The CDR3 region has the DNA TGTGCCAGTAGTATAGGAGGCAGAGATAATTCACCCCTCCACTTT. Drawing the rest from reference TRBV19 and TRBJ1-6, the complete variable domain is DGGITQSPKYLFRKEGQNVTLSCEQNLNHDAMYWYRQDPGQGLRLIYYSQIVNDFQKGDIAEGYSVSREKKESFPLTVTSAQKNPTAFYLCASSIGGRDNSPLHFGNGTRLTVT.

The chain couples TRBV6-5 to TRBJ1-1; TRBD1 matches 11 bases. Losses at the gene ends were 6 bases for V and 5 bases for J; bases not matched to a gene: 8. There are 15 residues in the CDR3. Germline CDR1 and CDR2: MNHEY and SVGAGI. The CDR3 region is CASSPGQGVTTEAFF. CDR3 DNA sequence: TGTGCCAGCAGCCCGGGACAGGGGGTAACAACTGAAGCTTTCTTT.

The J gene is TRBJ1-1, the V gene TRBV5-1, with 7 bases matching TRBD1. The CDR3 loop spans 14 amino acids. Per the germline V gene, CDR1 is SGHRS and CDR2 is YFSETQ. The V and J ends lost 2 bases and 2 bases, in that order; junction bases with no gene match: 3. CDR3 in amino acids: CASSFQGGNTEAFF. DNA for the CDR3: TGCGCCAGCAGCTTCCAGGGGGGCAACACTGAAGCTTTCTTT.

V usage is TRBV11-1 and J usage is TRBJ2-5; 8 nucleotides align to TRBD1. Germline lookup yields CDR1 SGHAT and CDR2 FQDESV (reference sequence). Trimming at V came to 5 bases and at J to 4 bases, leaving 12 bases not matched to a gene. There are 16 residues in the CDR3. CDR3 bases: TGTGCCAGCAGCCCACGGCTAGGGACAGGAGGAGAGACCCAGTACTTC. It encodes CASSPRLGTGGETQYF.

In the case of this clone: Other DNA sequences in this sample translate to the same CDR3. The chain couples TRBV9 to TRBJ1-1, with 9 bases matching TRBD1. After removal of 2 bases from V and 1 base from J, the junction contained 3 bases not matched to a gene. This CDR3 is 15 amino acids long. The V gene's germline CDR1 is SGDLS and CDR2 YYNGEE. Here the CDR3 reads CASSVGGQGNTEAFF. The CDR3 DNA reads TGTGCCAGCAGCGTGGGGGGACAGGGGAACACTGAAGCTTTCTTT.